Given below is one TCR beta chain in context. The data were taken from a study of blood T cell repertoires in COVID-19. Background on the study: Researchers got acute and convalescent COVID-19 samples from the United States, Italy and Spain.

Recruits, aged roughly 18 to 95 years, lived in 20 to 30 US areas. Cohort assignment relied on participant-reported clinical history. Clones were sequenced by immunoSEQ multiplex PCR, and TCRdb holds only the in-frame ones, with some missing. The data show fewer than 300,000 clones, roughly 88% seen once. The sequenced sample consisted of PBMCs or T cells enriched from blood (not recorded which). The TCR was taken from a woman in her thirties or forties with acute COVID-19.

CDR3 coding DNA: TGTGCCACCAAACAGGGGGCTCATGGCTACACCTTC. Protein: CATKQGAHGYTF. V is TRBV2 and J is TRBJ1-2, with 9 bases aligning to TRBD1. Trimming at V came to 10 bases and at J to 6 bases, leaving 6 bases not matched to a gene. The V gene's germline CDR1 is SNHLY and CDR2 FYNNEI. This CDR3 has 12 residues.